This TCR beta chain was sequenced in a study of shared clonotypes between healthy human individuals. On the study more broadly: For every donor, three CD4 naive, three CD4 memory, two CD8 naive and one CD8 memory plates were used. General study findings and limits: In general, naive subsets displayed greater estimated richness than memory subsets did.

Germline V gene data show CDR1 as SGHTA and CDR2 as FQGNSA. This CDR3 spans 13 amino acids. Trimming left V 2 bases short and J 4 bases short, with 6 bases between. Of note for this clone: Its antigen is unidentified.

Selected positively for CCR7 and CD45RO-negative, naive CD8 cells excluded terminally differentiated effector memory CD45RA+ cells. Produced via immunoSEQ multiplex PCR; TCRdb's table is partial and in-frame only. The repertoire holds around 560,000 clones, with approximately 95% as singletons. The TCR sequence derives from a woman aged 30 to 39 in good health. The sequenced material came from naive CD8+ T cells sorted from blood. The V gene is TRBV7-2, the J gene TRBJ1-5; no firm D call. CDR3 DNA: TGTGCCAGCAGCTTAAACCAAAATCAGCCCCAGCATTTT. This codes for CASSLNQNQPQHF.